This T cell receptor (beta chain) was identified in a study of T-cell memory formation after mild COVID-19. Notes on the study in general: Detection of some responders pre-infection suggested pre-existing cross-reactive memory T cells participated. From day 15 to 85, contracting clones were balanced between CD4 and CD8, whereas later expanders leaned toward CD4+. The CD4+ clones that contracted clustered mainly within CM and EM, and the CD8+ clones concentrated in EMRA.

The CDR3 sequence is 11 residues long. Germline assignment: CDR1 SQVTM and CDR2 ANQGSEA. V lost 3 bases, J lost 4 bases, and 6 bases lay in between. After 5'RACE with constant-segment primers, TCR alpha and TCR beta cDNA libraries carrying sample barcodes and UMIs were obtained. TCRdb analysed the 5' RACE reads with MiXCR anew, one entry per CDR3 protein. This sample has under 250,000 distinct CDR3 sequences, with 10% to 13% found just once. This clonotype was found a few times. The antigen is unknown. The sequence derives from a man aged 18 to 29 who had mild COVID-19 (a few samples of this study predate the infection). Cell type and time point are not known. J is TRBJ2-5 and V is TRBV29-1, with TRBD2 as a possible D gene (6 bases). Sequencing used PBMCs or a T cell subset sorted from them (not recorded which). The CDR3 spells CSVDGGETQYF. CDR3 nucleotide sequence: TGCAGCGTTGACGGGGGAGAGACCCAGTACTTC.